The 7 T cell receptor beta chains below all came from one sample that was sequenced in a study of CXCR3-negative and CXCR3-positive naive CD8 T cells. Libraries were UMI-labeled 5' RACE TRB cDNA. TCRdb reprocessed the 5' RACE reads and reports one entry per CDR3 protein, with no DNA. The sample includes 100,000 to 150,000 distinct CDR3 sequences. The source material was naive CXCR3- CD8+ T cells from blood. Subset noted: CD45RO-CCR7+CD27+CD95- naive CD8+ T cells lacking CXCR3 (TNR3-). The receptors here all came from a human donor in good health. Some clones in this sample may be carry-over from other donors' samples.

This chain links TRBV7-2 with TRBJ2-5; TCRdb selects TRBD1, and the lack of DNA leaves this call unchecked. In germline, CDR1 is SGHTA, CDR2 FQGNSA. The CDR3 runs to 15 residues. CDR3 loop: CAGSPTWGAGETQYF.

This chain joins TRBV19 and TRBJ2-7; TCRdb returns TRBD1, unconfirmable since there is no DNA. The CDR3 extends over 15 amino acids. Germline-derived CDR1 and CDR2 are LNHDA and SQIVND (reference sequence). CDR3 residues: CASSTSQGVNYEQYF.

This CDR3 is CASSYFAKLNTEAFF. V usage is TRBV6-5 and J usage is TRBJ1-1. The CDR3 consists of 15 residues. CDR1 and CDR2 (germline): MNHEY, SVGAGI.

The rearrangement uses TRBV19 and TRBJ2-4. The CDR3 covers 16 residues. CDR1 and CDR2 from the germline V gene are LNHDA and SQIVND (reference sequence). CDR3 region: CASSMSGNWDKNIQYF.

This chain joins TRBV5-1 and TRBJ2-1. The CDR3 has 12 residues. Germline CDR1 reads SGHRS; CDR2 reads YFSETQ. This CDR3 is CASSLGPNEQFF. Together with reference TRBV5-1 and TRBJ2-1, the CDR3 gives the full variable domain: KAGVTQTPRYLIKTRGQQVTLSCSPISGHRSVSWYQQTPGQGLQFLFEYFSETQRNKGNFPGRFSGRQFSNSRSEMNVSTLELGDSALYLCASSLGPNEQFFGPGTRLTVL.

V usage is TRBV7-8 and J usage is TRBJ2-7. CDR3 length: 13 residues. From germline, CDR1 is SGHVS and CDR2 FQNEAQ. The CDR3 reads CASSLSYAYEQYF. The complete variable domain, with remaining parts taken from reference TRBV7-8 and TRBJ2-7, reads GAGVSQSPRYKVAKRGQDVALRCDPISGHVSLFWYQQALGQGPEFLTYFQNEAQLDKSGLPSDRFFAERPEGSVSTLKIQRTQQEDSAVYLCASSLSYAYEQYFGPGTRLTVT.

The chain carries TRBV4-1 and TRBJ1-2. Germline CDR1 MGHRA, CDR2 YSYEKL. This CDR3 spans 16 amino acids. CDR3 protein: CASSQADLADNYGYTF.